This T cell receptor beta chain was identified in a study of T cell responses to AZD1222 COVID-19 vaccine. In the study overall: Recipients boosted at about 4 weeks or about 12 weeks are pooled. General observations from the study: Unmutated variant regions are reportedly the target of nearly half of TCRs that are spike-specific. Donors were mostly white British, more females; clonal diversity possibly underestimated. Only five or six individuals given AZD1222 were seropositive at baseline.

Produced via immunoSEQ multiplex PCR; TCRdb's table is partial and in-frame only. The sample contains around 120,000 clones, 85% to 90% of which appear only once. This clone was recorded a few times. What it binds is not known. Germline lookup yields CDR1 SGHAT and CDR2 FQNNGV. Germline trimming cut 7 bases from V and 4 bases from J; bases unmatched to any gene: 7. This CDR3 spans 15 amino acids. This receptor was taken from an adult in good health. This rearrangement joins TRBV11-2 to TRBJ2-1; 10 bases match TRBD2. Sequenced material: peripheral blood, taken on day 0 of AZD1222 vaccination. The CDR3 sequence is CASKTAGGVYNEQFF. CDR3 bases: TGTGCCAGCAAAACAGCGGGAGGGGTATACAATGAGCAGTTCTTC.